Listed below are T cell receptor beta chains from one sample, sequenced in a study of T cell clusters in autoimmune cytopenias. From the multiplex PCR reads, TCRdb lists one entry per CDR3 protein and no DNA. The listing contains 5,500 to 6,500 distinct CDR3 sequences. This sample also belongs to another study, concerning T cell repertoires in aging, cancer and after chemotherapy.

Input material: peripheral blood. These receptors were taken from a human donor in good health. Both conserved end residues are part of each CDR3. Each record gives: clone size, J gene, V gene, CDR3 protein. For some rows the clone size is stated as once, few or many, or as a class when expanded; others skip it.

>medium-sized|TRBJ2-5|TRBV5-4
CASSAQGAGETQYF
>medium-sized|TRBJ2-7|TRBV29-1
CSAGTVYEQYF
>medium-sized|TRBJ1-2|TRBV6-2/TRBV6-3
CASRDTDYGYTF
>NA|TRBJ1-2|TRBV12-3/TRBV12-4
CASSFGTARGYTF
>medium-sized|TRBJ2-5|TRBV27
CASSPMPSVGETQYF
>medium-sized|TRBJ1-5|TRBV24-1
CATSDHRGGNQPQHF
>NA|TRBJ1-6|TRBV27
CATYTPRQGASSPLHF
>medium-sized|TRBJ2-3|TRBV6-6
CASSPSRGGADTQYF
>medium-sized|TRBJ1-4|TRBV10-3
CAISEEQRWEKLFF
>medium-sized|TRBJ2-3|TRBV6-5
CASSYRDRVSDTQYF
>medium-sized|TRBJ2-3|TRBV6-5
CASRRGLAGTDTQYF
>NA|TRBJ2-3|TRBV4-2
CASSQTSGGSTDTQYF
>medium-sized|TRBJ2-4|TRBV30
CACPPKQGLAKNIQYF
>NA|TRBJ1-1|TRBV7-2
CASSGHRDLEAFF
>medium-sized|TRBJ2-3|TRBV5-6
CASSLITSGSGTDTQYF
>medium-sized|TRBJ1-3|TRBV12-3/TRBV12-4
CASSSPVLQGNTIYF
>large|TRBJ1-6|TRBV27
CASSRTGSPLHF
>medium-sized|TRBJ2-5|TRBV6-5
CASSTGTGGQETQYF
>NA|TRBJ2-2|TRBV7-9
CASSKGLAGSGELFF
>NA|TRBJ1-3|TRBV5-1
CATSIGSGNTIYF
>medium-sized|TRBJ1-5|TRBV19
CASSMGKGRSNQPQHF
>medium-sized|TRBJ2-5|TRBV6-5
CASSFTSDQETQYF